This T cell receptor (beta chain) emerged from a study of cytomegalovirus exposure and HLA in healthy donors. General observations from the study: Later analysis identified about 18,000 TCR beta sequences associated with HLA alleles, using a false discovery rate threshold of 0.05. Cytomegalovirus-associated status was assigned to about 180 TCR beta chains.

Germline CDR1 is ENHRY and CDR2 is SYGVKD. This CDR3 is 15 amino acids long. With V trimmed by 11 bases and J by 7 bases, 16 bases remained unmatched. The study ran its PCR with 60 Vbeta and 13 Jbeta primers. The data were produced by immunoSEQ multiplex PCR, yet TCRdb's version contains in-frame clones alone and is incomplete. The sample has roughly 160,000 clones; roughly two thirds are singletons. This clone appeared a single time. The antigen is unknown. Sample: PBMCs. This chain joins TRBV10-3 and TRBJ2-2; TRBD1 aligns across 7 bases. The receptor's source is a woman younger than 35 in good health and CMV-seropositive. This CDR3 is CADRAGGTASGELFF. The CDR3 DNA sequence: TGTGCCGACAGGGCAGGGGGAACTGCTAGCGGGGAGCTGTTTTTT.